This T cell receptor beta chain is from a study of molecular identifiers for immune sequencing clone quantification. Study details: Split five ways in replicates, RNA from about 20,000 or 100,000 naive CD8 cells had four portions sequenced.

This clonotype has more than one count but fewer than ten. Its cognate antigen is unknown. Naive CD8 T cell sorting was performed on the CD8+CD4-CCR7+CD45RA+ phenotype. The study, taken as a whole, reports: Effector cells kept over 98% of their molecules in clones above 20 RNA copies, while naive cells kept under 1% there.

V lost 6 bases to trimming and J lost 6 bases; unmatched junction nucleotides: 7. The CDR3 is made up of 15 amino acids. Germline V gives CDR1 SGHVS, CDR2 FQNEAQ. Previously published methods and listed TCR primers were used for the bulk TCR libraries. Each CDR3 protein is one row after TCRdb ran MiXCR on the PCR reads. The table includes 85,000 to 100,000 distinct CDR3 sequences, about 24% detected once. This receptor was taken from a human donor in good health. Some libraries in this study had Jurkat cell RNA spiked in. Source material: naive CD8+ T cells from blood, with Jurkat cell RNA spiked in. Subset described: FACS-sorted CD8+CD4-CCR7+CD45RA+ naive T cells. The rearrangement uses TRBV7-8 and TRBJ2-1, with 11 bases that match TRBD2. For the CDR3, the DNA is TGTGCCAGCAGAACACTAGCGGGGGCCCTCAATGAGCAGTTCTTC. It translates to CASRTLAGALNEQFF.